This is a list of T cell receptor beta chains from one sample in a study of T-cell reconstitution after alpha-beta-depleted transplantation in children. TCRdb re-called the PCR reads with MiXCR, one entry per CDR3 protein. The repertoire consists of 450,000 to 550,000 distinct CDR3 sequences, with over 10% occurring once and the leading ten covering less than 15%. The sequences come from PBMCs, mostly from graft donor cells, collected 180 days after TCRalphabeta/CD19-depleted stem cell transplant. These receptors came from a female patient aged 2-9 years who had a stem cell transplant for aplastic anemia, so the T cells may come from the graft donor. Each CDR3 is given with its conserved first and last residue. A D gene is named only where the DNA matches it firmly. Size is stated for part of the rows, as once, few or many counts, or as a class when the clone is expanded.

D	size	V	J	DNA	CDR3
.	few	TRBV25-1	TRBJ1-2	TGTGCCAGCAGTGGGGTACAGGGATTCGGGGATGGCTACACCTTC	CASSGVQGFGDGYTF
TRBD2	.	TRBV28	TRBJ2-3	TGTGCCAGCTGTAGCGGGAGGGCCGGGACAGATACGCAGTATTTT	CASCSGRAGTDTQYF
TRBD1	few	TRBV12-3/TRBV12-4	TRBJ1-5	TGTGCCAGCAGTTGGAGGGGGCCGGCCAATCAGCCCCAGCATTTT	CASSWRGPANQPQHF
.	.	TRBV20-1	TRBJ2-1	TGCAGTGCCCTTTACAATGAGCAGTTCTTC	CSALYNEQFF
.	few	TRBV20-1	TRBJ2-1	TGCAGTGCTAGAGTGGGCTGGAACACCTACAATGAGCAGTTCTTC	CSARVGWNTYNEQFF
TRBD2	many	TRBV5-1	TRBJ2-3	TGCGCCAGCAGCTTGGAAGCGGGAGTGAGCACAGATACGCAGTATTTT	CASSLEAGVSTDTQYF
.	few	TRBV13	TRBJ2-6	TGTGCCAGCAGCTTGGATCGAGTCCTGACTTTC	CASSLDRVLTF
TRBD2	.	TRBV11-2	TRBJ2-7	TGTGCCAGCAGCCCCCGTCCTAGCGGGAGTTTCTACGAGCAGTACTTC	CASSPRPSGSFYEQYF
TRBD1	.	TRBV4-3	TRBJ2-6	TGCGCCAGCAGCCCCAGGACAGGGGCTGACTCTGGGGCCAACGGCCTGACTTTC	CASSPRTGADSGANGLTF
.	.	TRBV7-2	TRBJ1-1	TGTGCCAGCAGCGCCACGAGGGACACTGAAGCTTTCTTT	CASSATRDTEAFF
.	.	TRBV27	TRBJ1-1	TGTGCCAGCAGTTTATCGGTGAAATTGAACACTGAAGCTTTCTTT	CASSLSVKLNTEAFF
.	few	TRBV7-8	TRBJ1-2	TGTGCCAGCAGCTTGGGTCGAGCGGCTAACTATGGCTACACCTTC	CASSLGRAANYGYTF
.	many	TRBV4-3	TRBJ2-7	TGCGCCAGCAGCCTGGGGCGGGTAGGGAACGACGAGCAGTACTTC	CASSLGRVGNDEQYF
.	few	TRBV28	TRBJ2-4	TGTGCCAGCAGCCCTCTCGCTCTAGCCAAAAACATTCAGTACTTC	CASSPLALAKNIQYF
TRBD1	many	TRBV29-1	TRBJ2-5	TGCAGCGTTGTGGGGGCCTACACAGGGGCCAGAGAAGAGACCCAGTACTTC	CSVVGAYTGAREETQYF
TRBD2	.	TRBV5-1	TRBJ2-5	TGCGCCAGCAGCCTTGGGACTAGCGGGGGGTACCAAGAGACCCAGTACTTC	CASSLGTSGGYQETQYF